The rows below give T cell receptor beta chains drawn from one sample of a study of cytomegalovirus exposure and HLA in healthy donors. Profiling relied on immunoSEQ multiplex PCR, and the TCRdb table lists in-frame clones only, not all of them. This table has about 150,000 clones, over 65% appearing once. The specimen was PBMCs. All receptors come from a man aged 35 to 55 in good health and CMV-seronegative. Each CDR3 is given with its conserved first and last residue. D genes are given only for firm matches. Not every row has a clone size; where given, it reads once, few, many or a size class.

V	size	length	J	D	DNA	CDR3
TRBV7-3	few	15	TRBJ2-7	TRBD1	TGTGCCAGCAGCCCTCGAGGGGGCGCATTATACGAGCAGTACTTC	CASSPRGGALYEQYF
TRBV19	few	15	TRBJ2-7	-	TGTGCCAGTAGTATAACGGGAATCTCCCCCTACGAGCAGTACTTC	CASSITGISPYEQYF
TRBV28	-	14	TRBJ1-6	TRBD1	TGTGCCAGTTCCTGGACAGGGATGAATTCACCCCTCCACTTT	CASSWTGMNSPLHF
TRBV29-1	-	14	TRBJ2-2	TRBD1	TGCAGCGTCGGGGACAGTCGGGGCACCGGGGAGCTGTTTTTT	CSVGDSRGTGELFF
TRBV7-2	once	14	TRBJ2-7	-	TGTGCCAGCAGCTTAGACCTAAAAATGTACGAGCAGTACTTC	CASSLDLKMYEQYF
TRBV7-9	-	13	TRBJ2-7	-	TGTTCCAGCAGCTTAGTTAGCACCTACGAGCAGTACTTC	CSSSLVSTYEQYF
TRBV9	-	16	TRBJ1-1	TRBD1	TGTGCCAGCAGCGTTACCGGGACAGACAGGAACACTGAAGCTTTCTTT	CASSVTGTDRNTEAFF
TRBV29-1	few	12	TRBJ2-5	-	TGCAGCGTCCACGGTGGGGCTCGGACCCAGTACTTC	CSVHGGARTQYF
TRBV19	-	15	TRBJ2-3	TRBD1	TGTGCCAGTACCCCAGGGACAGCTAGCACAGATACGCAGTATTTT	CASTPGTASTDTQYF
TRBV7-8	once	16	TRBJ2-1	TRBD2	TGTGCCAGCAGCTCAGGACCGGGACTAGCTACCGATGAGCAGTTCTTC	CASSSGPGLATDEQFF
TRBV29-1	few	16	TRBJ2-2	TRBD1	TGCAGCGTTGGGGGACAGGGTTGGCCGAACACCGGGGAGCTGTTTTTT	CSVGGQGWPNTGELFF
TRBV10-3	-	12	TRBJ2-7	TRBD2	TGTGCCACAGGGACTAGCGGGTACGAGCAGTACTTC	CATGTSGYEQYF
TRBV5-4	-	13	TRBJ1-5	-	TGTGCCAGCAGCTCGGGGGGCGATCAGCCCCAGCATTTT	CASSSGGDQPQHF
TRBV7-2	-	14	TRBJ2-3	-	TGTGCCAGCAGCTTAAGAGGCGAGACAGATACGCAGTATTTT	CASSLRGETDTQYF
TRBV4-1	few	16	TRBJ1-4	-	TGCGCCAGCAGCGGGTCTACAGGGTGGGGGAATGAAAAACTGTTTTTT	CASSGSTGWGNEKLFF
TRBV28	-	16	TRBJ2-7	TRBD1	TGTGCCAGCAGTAACCCCTGGACAGGGGGACCCTACGAGCAGTACTTC	CASSNPWTGGPYEQYF
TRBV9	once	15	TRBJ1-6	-	TGTGCCAGCAGCGTGGGAGGAGAACCCATTTCACCCCTCCACTTT	CASSVGGEPISPLHF
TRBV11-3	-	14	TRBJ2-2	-	TGTGCCAGCAGCTTAAGGGGTTACACCGGGGAGCTGTTTTTT	CASSLRGYTGELFF
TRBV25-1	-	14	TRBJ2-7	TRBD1	TGTGCCAGCAGTGGACAGGGCGGCCTGTACGAGCAGTACTTC	CASSGQGGLYEQYF
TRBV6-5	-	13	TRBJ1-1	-	TGTGCCAGCAGAAAACCGGGGAGCACTGAAGCTTTCTTT	CASRKPGSTEAFF
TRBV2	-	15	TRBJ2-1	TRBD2	TGTGCCAGCAGGAAGGGACTAGCGGGGTACAATGAGCAGTTCTTC	CASRKGLAGYNEQFF
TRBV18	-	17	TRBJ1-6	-	TGTGCCAGCTCACCGTTACCTGACAGGCCCTTGGGTTCACCCCTCCACTTT	CASSPLPDRPLGSPLHF
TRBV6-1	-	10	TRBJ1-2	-	TGTGCCAGCAGTTCTAATGGCTACACCTTC	CASSSNGYTF
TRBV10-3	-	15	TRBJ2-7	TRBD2	TGTGCCATCAGTACTAGCGGGGGATTGAAATACGAGCAGTACTTC	CAISTSGGLKYEQYF
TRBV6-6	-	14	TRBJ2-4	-	TGTGCCAGCAGTTGGACACTAGCCAAAAACATTCAGTACTTC	CASSWTLAKNIQYF
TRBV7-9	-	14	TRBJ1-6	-	TGTGCCAGCAACAGTGACAGCTATAATTCACCCCTCCACTTT	CASNSDSYNSPLHF
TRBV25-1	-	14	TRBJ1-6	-	TGTGCCAGCAGTGCAGCCAGGGTCGGCTCACCCCTCCACTTT	CASSAARVGSPLHF
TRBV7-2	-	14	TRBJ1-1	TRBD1	TGTGCCAGCAGGGACAGGGGAAGGAACACTGAAGCTTTCTTT	CASRDRGRNTEAFF
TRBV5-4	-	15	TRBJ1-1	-	TGTGCCAGCAGCTTGTCTATTACAGGAAACACTGAAGCTTTCTTT	CASSLSITGNTEAFF
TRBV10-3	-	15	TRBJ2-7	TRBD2	TGTGCCATCAGTGGGAGCGGGGGGGTCACCTACGAGCAGTACTTC	CAISGSGGVTYEQYF
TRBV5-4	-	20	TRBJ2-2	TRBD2	TGTGCCAGCAGCTCTCTCATAGCGGGAGGCTCCCCCCTGAACACCGGGGAGCTGTTTTTT	CASSSLIAGGSPLNTGELFF
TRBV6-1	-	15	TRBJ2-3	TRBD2	TGTGCCAGCAGTGTTACTAGCGGGGGGCCAGATACGCAGTATTTT	CASSVTSGGPDTQYF
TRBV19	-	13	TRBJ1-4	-	TGTGCCTCCAACGGGGGGCCTAATGAAAAACTGTTTTTT	CASNGGPNEKLFF
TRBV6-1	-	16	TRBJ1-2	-	TGTGCCAGCAGTGAGCCTTCCCCGACAGGTCTTTGGGGCTACACCTTC	CASSEPSPTGLWGYTF
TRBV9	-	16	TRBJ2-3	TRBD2	TGTGCCAGCAGCGTCGGGGCGGGGGGGCTCGCAGATACGCAGTATTTT	CASSVGAGGLADTQYF
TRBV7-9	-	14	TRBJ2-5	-	TGTGCCAGCAGCTTCTCCGGGGTTGGGGAGACCCAGTACTTC	CASSFSGVGETQYF
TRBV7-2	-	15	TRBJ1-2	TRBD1	TGTGCCAGCAGCTTAGAGTCGGGGACAGGGACTGGCTACACCTTC	CASSLESGTGTGYTF
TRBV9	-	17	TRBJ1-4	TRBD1	TGTGCCAGCAGCGTGGGGACAGGGGGCGGAATTAGTGAAAAACTGTTTTTT	CASSVGTGGGISEKLFF
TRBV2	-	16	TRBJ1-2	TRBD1	TGTGCCAGCAGCCAAGGGGTCGCAGGGGGAAACTATGGCTACACCTTC	CASSQGVAGGNYGYTF
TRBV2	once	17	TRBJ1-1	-	TGTGCCAGCAGTGTTGAGGGAATCCTCGTGGGGAGCACTGAAGCTTTCTTT	CASSVEGILVGSTEAFF
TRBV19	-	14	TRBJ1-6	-	TGTGCCAGTAGTAATGGCATTGAGGATTCACCCCTCCACTTT	CASSNGIEDSPLHF
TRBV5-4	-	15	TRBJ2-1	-	TGTGCCAGCAGCCCCGACTGGTCCTCCTACAATGAGCAGTTCTTC	CASSPDWSSYNEQFF
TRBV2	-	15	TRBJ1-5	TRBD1	TGTGCCAGCAGATCCCGGGACAGGGGAACGGAGCCCCAGCATTTT	CASRSRDRGTEPQHF